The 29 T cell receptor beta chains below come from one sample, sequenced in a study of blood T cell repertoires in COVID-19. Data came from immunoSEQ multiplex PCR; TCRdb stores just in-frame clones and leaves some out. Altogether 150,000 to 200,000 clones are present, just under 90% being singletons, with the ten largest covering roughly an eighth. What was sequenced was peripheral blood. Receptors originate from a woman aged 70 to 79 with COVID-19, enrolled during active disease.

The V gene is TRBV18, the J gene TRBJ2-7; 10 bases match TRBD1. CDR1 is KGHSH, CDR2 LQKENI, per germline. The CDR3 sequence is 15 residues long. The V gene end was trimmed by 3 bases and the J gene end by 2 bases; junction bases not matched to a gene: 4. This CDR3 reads CASSPVGQGTYEQYF. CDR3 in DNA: TGTGCCAGCTCACCCGTGGGACAGGGGACCTACGAGCAGTACTTC. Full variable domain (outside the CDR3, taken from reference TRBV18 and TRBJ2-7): NAGVMQNPRHLVRRRGQEARLRCSPMKGHSHVYWYRQLPEEGLKFMVYLQKENIIDESGMPKERFSAEFPKEGPSILRIQQVVRGDSAAYFCASSPVGQGTYEQYFGPGTRLTVT.

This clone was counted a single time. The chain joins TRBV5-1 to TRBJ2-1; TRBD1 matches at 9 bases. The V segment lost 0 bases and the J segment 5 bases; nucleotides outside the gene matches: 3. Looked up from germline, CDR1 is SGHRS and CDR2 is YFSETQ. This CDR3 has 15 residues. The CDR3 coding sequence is TGCGCCAGCAGCTTGGATACAGGGGGCCACAATGAGCAGTTCTTC. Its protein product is CASSLDTGGHNEQFF.

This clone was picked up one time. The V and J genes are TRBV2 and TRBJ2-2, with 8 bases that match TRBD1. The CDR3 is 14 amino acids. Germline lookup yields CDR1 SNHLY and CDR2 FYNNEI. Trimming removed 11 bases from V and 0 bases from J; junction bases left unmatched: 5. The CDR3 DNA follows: TGTGCCGACAGGGGAAACGCGAACACCGGGGAGCTGTTTTTT. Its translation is CADRGNANTGELFF. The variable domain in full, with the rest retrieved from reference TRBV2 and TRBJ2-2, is EPEVTQTPSHQVTQMGQEVILRCVPISNHLYFYWYRQILGQKVEFLVSFYNNEISEKSEIFDDQFSVERPDGSNFTLKIRSTKLEDSAMYFCADRGNANTGELFFGEGSRLTVL.

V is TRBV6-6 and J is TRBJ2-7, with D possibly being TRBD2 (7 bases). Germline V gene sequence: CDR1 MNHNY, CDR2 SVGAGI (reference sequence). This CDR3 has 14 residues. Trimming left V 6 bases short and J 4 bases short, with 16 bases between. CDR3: CASRDRTSVYEQYF. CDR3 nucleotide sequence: TGTGCCAGCAGAGACAGGACTAGTGTGTACGAGCAGTACTTC.

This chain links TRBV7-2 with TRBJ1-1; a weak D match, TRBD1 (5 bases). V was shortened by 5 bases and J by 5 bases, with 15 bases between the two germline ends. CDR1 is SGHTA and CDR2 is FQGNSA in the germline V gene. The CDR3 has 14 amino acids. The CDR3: CASSPQIQETEAFF. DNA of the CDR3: TGTGCCAGCAGCCCACAGATACAGGAAACTGAAGCTTTCTTT.

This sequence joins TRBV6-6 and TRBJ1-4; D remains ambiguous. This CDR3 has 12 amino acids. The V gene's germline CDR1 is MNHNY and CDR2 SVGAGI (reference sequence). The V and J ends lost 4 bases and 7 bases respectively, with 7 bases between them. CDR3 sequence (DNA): TGTGCCAGCAGTTCCGGGTTTGAAAAACTGTTTTTT. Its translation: CASSSGFEKLFF.

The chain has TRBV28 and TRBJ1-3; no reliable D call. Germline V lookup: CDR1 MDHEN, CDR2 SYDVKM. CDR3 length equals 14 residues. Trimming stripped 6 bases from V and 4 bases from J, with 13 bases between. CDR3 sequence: CASRWTVEGNTIYF. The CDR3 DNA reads TGTGCCAGCAGGTGGACTGTCGAGGGAAACACCATATATTTT.

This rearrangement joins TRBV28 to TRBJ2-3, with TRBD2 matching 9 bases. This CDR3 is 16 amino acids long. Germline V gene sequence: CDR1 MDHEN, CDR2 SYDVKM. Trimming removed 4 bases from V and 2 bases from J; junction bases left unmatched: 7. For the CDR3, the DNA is TGTGCCAGCAGTTGGCCGACTAGCGGATTCACAGATACGCAGTATTTT. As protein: CASSWPTSGFTDTQYF.

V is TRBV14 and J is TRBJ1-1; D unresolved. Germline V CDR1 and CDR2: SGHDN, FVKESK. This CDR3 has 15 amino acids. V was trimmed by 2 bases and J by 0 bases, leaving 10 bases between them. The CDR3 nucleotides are TGTGCCAGCAGCCAACCTCTTGGAGTGAACACTGAAGCTTTCTTT. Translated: CASSQPLGVNTEAFF.

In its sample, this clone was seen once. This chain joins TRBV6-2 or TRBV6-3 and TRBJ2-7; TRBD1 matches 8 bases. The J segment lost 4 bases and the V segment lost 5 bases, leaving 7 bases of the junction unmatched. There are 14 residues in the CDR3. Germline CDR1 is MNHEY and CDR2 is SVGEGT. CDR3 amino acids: CASSRTGWRYEQYF. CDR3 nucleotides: TGTGCCAGCAGTCGGACAGGGTGGAGGTACGAGCAGTACTTC.

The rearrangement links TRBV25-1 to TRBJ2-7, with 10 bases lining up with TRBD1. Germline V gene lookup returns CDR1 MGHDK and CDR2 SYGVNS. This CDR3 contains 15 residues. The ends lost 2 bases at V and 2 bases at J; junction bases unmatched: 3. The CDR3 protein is CASSEGTGVTYEQYF. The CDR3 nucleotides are TGTGCCAGCAGTGAAGGGACAGGGGTGACCTACGAGCAGTACTTC.

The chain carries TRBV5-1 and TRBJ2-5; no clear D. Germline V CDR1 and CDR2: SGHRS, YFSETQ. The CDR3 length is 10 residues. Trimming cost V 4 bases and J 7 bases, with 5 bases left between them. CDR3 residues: CASSPRTQYF. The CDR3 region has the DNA TGCGCCAGCAGCCCCAGGACCCAGTACTTC.

Here the CDR3 reads CASSLDSVILYNEQFF. DNA of the CDR3: TGCGCCAGCAGCTTGGATTCGGTTATCTTATACAATGAGCAGTTCTTC. V usage is TRBV5-1 and J usage is TRBJ2-1; D is unclear. V lost 0 bases and J lost 4, with 14 bases in between. The CDR3 loop spans 16 amino acids. The germline CDR1 and CDR2 sequences are SGHRS and YFSETQ. Full variable domain (outside the CDR3, taken from reference TRBV5-1 and TRBJ2-1): KAGVTQTPRYLIKTRGQQVTLSCSPISGHRSVSWYQQTPGQGLQFLFEYFSETQRNKGNFPGRFSGRQFSNSRSEMNVSTLELGDSALYLCASSLDSVILYNEQFFGPGTRLTVL.

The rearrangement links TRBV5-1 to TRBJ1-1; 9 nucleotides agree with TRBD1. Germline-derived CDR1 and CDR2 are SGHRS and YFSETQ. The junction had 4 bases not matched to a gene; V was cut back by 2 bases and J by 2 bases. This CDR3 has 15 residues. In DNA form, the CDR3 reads TGCGCCAGCAGCTTCGACAGGGGGGTAAACACTGAAGCTTTCTTT. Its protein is CASSFDRGVNTEAFF. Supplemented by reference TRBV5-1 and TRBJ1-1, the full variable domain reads KAGVTQTPRYLIKTRGQQVTLSCSPISGHRSVSWYQQTPGQGLQFLFEYFSETQRNKGNFPGRFSGRQFSNSRSEMNVSTLELGDSALYLCASSFDRGVNTEAFFGQGTRLTVV.

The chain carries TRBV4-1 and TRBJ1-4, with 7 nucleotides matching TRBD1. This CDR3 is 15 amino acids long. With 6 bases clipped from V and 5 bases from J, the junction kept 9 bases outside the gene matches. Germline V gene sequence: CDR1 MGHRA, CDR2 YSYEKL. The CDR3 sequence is CASRGPGQINEKLFF. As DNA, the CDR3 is TGCGCCAGCAGAGGACCGGGACAGATAAATGAAAAACTGTTTTTT.

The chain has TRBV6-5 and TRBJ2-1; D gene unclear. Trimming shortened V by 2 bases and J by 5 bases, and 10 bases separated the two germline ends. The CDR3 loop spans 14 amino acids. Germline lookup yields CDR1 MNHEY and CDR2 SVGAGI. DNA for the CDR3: TGTGCCAGCAGTTACGGTCTCCAGAACAATGAGCAGTTCTTC. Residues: CASSYGLQNNEQFF.

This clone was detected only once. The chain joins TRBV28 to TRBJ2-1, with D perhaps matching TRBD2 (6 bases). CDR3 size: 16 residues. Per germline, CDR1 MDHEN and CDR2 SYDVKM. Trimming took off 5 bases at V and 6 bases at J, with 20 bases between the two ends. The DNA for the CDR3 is TGTGCCAGCAGTCGATCCCCGACTAGTTTCAGCAATGAGCAGTTCTTC. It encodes CASSRSPTSFSNEQFF. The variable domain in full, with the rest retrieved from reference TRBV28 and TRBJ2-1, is DVKVTQSSRYLVKRTGEKVFLECVQDMDHENMFWYRQDPGLGLRLIYFSYDVKMKEKGDIPEGYSVSREKKERFSLILESASTNQTSMYLCASSRSPTSFSNEQFFGPGTRLTVL.

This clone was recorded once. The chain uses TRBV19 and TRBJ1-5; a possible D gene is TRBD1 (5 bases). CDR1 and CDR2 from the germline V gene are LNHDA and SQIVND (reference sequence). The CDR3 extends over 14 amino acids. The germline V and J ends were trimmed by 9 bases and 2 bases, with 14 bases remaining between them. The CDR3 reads CASTEGGGNQPQHF. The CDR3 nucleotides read TGTGCCAGCACAGAGGGAGGGGGCAATCAGCCCCAGCATTTT. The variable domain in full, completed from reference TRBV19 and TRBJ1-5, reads DGGITQSPKYLFRKEGQNVTLSCEQNLNHDAMYWYRQDPGQGLRLIYYSQIVNDFQKGDIAEGYSVSREKKESFPLTVTSAQKNPTAFYLCASTEGGGNQPQHFGDGTRLSIL.

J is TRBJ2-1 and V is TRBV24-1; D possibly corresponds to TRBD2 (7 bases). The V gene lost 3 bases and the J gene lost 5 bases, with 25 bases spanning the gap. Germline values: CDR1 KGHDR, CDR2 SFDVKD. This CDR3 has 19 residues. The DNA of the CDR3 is TGTGCCACCAGTGATCCCCGAGGGGGAGGGCTAATGGTTGACAATGAGCAGTTCTTC. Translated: CATSDPRGGGLMVDNEQFF.

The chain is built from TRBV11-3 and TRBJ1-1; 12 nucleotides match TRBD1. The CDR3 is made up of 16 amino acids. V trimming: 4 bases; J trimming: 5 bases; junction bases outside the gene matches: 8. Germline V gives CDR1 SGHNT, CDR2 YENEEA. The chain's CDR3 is CASSSGTGGARTEAFF. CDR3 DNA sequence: TGTGCCAGCAGCTCCGGGACAGGGGGCGCACGGACTGAAGCTTTCTTT.

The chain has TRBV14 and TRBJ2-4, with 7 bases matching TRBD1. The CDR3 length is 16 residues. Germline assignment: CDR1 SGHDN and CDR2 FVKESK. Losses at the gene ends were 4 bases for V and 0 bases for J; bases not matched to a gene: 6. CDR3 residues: CASSPPGGLAKNIQYF. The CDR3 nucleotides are TGTGCCAGCAGCCCCCCAGGGGGATTAGCCAAAAACATTCAGTACTTC. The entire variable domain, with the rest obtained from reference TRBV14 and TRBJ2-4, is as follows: EAGVTQFPSHSVIEKGQTVTLRCDPISGHDNLYWYRRVMGKEIKFLLHFVKESKQDESGMPNNRFLAERTGGTYSTLKVQPAELEDSGVYFCASSPPGGLAKNIQYFGAGTRLSVL.

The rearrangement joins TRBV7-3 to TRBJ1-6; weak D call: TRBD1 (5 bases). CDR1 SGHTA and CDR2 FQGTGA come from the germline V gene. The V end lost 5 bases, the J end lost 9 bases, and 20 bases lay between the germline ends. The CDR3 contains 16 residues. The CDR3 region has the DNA TGTGCCAGCAGCCCCGGGACGCCGGGAGGTGGTTCACCCCTCCACTTT. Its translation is CASSPGTPGGGSPLHF. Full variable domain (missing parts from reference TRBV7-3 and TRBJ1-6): GAGVSQTPSNKVTEKGKYVELRCDPISGHTALYWYRQSLGQGPEFLIYFQGTGAADDSGLPNDRFFAVRPEGSVSTLKIQRTERGDSAVYLCASSPGTPGGGSPLHFGNGTRLTVT.

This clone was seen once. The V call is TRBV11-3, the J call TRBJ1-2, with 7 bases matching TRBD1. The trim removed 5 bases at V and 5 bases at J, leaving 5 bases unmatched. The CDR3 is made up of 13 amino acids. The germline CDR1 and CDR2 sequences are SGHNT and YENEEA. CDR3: CASSPGQIYGYTF. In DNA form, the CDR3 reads TGTGCCAGCAGCCCGGGACAGATATATGGCTACACCTTC.

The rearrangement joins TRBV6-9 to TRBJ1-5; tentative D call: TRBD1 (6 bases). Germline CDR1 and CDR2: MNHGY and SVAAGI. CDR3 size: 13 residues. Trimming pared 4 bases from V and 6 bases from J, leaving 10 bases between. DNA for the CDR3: TGTGCCAGCAGTTCCAGGGGAAGTCAGCCCCAGCATTTT. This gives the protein CASSSRGSQPQHF.

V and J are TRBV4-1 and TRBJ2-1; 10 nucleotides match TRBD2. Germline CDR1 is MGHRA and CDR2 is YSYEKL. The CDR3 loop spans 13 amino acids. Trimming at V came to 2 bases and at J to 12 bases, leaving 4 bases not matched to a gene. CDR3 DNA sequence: TGCGCCAGCAGCCAATTAGCGGGGGGATCGCAGTTCTTC. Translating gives CASSQLAGGSQFF.

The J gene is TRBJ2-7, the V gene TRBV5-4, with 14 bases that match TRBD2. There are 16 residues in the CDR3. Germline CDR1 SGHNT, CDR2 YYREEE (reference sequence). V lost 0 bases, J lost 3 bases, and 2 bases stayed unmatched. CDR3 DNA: TGTGCCAGCAGCTTGGGACTAGCGGGAGGGGTCTACGAGCAGTACTTC. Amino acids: CASSLGLAGGVYEQYF.

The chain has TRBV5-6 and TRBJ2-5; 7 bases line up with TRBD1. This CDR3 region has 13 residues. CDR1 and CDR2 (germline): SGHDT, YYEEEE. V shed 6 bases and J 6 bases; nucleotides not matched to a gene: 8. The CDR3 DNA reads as TGTGCCAGCACCCCCGACAGGGCAAAGACCCAGTACTTC. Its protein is CASTPDRAKTQYF. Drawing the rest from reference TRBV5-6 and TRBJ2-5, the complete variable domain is DAGVTQSPTHLIKTRGQQVTLRCSPKSGHDTVSWYQQALGQGPQFIFQYYEEEERQRGNFPDRFSGHQFPNYSSELNVNALLLGDSALYLCASTPDRAKTQYFGPGTRLLVL.

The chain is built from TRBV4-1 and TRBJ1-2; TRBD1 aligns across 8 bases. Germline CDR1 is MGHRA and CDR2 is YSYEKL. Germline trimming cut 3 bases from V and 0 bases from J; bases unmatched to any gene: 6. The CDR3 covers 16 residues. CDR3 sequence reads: CASSHPDRAANYGYTF. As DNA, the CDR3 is TGCGCCAGCAGCCACCCGGACAGGGCCGCTAACTATGGCTACACCTTC.

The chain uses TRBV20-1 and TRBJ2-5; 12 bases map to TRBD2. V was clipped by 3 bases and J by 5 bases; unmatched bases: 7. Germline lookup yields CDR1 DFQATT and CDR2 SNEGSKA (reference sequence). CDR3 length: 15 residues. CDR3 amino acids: CSASGLAGGRETQYF. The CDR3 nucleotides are TGCAGTGCTAGTGGTCTAGCGGGAGGGAGGGAGACCCAGTACTTC.